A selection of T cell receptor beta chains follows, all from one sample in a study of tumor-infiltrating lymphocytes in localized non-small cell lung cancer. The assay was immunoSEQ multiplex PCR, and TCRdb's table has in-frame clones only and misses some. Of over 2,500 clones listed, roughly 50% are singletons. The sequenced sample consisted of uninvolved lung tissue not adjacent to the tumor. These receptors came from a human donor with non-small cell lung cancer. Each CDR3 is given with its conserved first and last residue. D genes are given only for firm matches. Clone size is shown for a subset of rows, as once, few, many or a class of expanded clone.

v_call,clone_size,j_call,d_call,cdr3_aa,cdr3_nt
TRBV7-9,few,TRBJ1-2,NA,CASSLAEGYTF,TGTGCCAGCAGCTTAGCGGAGGGCTACACCTTC
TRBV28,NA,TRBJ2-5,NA,CASSLDYLPAAQYF,TGTGCCAGCAGCCTTGACTACCTTCCAGCGGCCCAGTACTTC
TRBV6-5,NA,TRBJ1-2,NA,CASSYQRWGFYGYTF,TGTGCCAGCAGTTATCAGCGGTGGGGTTTCTATGGCTACACCTTC
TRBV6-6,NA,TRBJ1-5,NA,CASSYSTGSEPQHF,TGTGCCAGCAGTTACTCGACAGGATCCGAGCCCCAGCATTTT
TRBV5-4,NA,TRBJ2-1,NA,CASSSTGTYNEQFF,TGTGCCAGCAGCTCCACAGGGACCTACAATGAGCAGTTCTTC
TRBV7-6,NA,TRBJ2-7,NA,CASSLARNEQYF,TGTGCCAGCAGCTTAGCGAGGAACGAGCAGTACTTC
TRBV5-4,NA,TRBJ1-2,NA,CASSLGGSGSRGYTF,TGTGCCAGCAGCTTGGGAGGGTCGGGGTCTCGAGGCTACACCTTC
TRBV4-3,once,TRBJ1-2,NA,CASSQGAGEWGYTF,TGCGCCAGCAGCCAAGGGGCGGGGGAGTGGGGCTACACCTTC
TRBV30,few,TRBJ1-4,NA,CACWDPATNEKLFF,TGTGCCTGCTGGGACCCCGCAACTAATGAAAAACTGTTTTTT
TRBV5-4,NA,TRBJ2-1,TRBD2,CASSLGGLAGDYNEQFF,TGTGCCAGCAGCTTGGGGGGACTAGCGGGGGATTACAATGAGCAGTTCTTC
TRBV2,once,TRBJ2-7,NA,CASSERAWAGKTYEQYF,TGTGCCAGCAGTGAACGGGCCTGGGCCGGCAAGACCTACGAGCAGTACTTC
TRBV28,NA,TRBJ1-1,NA,CASHLIGTEAFF,TGTGCCAGTCATCTGATTGGCACTGAAGCTTTCTTT
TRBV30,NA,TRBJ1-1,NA,CAWSVVRGSTEAFF,TGTGCCTGGAGTGTAGTTCGGGGGTCCACTGAAGCTTTCTTT
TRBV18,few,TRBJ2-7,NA,CASSPGLADNYEQYF,TGTGCCAGCTCACCAGGGCTAGCAGACAACTACGAGCAGTACTTC
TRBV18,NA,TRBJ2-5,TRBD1,CASSPGTGLGTQYF,TGTGCCAGCTCACCCGGGACAGGTCTGGGGACCCAGTACTTC
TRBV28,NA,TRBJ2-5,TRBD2,CASTSGLAGEQETQYF,TGTGCCAGCACCTCTGGACTAGCGGGAGAACAAGAGACCCAGTACTTC
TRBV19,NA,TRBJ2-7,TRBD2,CASMVAGGYEQYF,TGTGCCAGTATGGTAGCGGGAGGCTACGAGCAGTACTTC
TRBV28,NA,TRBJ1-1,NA,CASTLTDLVMNTEAFF,TGTGCCAGCACGTTAACAGACCTCGTTATGAACACTGAAGCTTTCTTT
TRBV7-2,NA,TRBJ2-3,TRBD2,CASSYSGTYTDTQYF,TGTGCCAGCAGCTACAGCGGGACCTACACAGATACGCAGTATTTT
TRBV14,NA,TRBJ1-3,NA,CASSQVGTGNTIYF,TGTGCCAGCAGCCAAGTAGGGACTGGAAACACCATATATTTT
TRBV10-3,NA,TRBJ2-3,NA,CAISAASTDTQYF,TGTGCCATCAGTGCGGCGAGCACAGATACGCAGTATTTT
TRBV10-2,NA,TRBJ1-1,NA,CASREGNTEAFF,TGCGCCAGCAGGGAGGGGAACACTGAAGCTTTCTTT
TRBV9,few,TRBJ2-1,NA,CASSVARGINHEQFF,TGTGCCAGCAGCGTAGCTAGGGGTATAAACCATGAGCAGTTCTTC
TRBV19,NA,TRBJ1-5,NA,CASSIGGWSQHF,TGTGCCAGTAGTATAGGGGGTTGGTCCCAGCATTTT
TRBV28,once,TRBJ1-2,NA,CASSPARGYTF,TGTGCCAGCAGTCCTGCGAGGGGCTACACCTTC
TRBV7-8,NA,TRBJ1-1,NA,CASSLVGLGAFF,TGTGCCAGCAGCTTAGTTGGACTGGGAGCTTTCTTT
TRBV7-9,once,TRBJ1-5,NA,CASSLGTNQPQHF,TGTGCCAGCAGCCTTGGGACGAATCAGCCCCAGCATTTT
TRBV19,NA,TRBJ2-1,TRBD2,CASRNLAGSYNEQFF,TGTGCCAGTAGAAACCTAGCGGGGTCCTACAATGAGCAGTTCTTC
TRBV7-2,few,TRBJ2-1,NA,CASSSQVEQFF,TGTGCCAGCAGCTCCCAAGTTGAGCAGTTCTTC
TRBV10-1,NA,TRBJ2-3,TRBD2,CASSEGGAVDTQYF,TGCGCCAGCAGCGAGGGAGGGGCAGTGGATACGCAGTATTTT
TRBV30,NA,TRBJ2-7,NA,CAWSVRAGATIEQYF,TGTGCCTGGAGTGTAAGGGCAGGGGCGACTATCGAGCAGTACTTC
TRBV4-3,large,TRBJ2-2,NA,CASSQVLTGELFF,TGCGCCAGCAGCCAAGTCCTAACCGGGGAGCTGTTTTTT
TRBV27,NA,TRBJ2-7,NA,CASSLTPGAEQYF,TGTGCCAGCAGCCTCACCCCGGGCGCCGAGCAGTACTTC
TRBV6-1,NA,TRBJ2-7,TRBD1,CASIEVGQTYEQYF,TGTGCCAGCATAGAGGTGGGACAGACCTACGAGCAGTACTTC
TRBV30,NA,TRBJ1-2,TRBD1,CAWSPSGTASFYYGYTF,TGTGCCTGGAGTCCTTCCGGGACAGCCTCATTTTACTATGGCTACACCTTC
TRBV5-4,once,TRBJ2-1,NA,CASSLVLSLVGNEQFF,TGTGCCAGCAGCTTGGTTCTCAGCTTGGTAGGCAATGAGCAGTTCTTC
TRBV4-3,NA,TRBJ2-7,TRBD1,CASSRGQGRTYEQYF,TGCGCCAGCAGCCGCGGACAGGGGAGAACCTACGAGCAGTACTTC
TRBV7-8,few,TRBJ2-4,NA,CASSPGGVAKNIQYF,TGTGCCAGCAGCCCGGGTGGCGTAGCCAAAAACATTCAGTACTTC
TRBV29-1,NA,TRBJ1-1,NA,CSVAQSNIGGTEAFF,TGCAGCGTTGCCCAGTCTAATATTGGGGGCACTGAAGCTTTCTTT
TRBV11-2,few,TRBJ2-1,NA,CASSFVDSSYNEQFF,TGTGCCAGCAGCTTCGTTGACAGCTCCTACAATGAGCAGTTCTTC